A single sample is the source of the 22 T cell receptor beta chains below, sequenced in a study of blood T cell repertoires in COVID-19. TCRdb keeps only in-frame clones here, not all; method: immunoSEQ multiplex PCR. This table holds about 350,000 clones, more than 75% found once. Material for sequencing was PBMCs or T cells enriched from blood (not recorded which). Receptors were obtained from a woman aged 25 to 45 who had recovered from COVID-19.

The chain employs TRBV24-1 and TRBJ1-1; 10 nucleotides align to TRBD1. Trimming cost V 2 bases and J 4 bases; bases outside gene matches: 6. From germline, CDR1 is KGHDR and CDR2 SFDVKD. The CDR3 contains 16 residues. This CDR3 reads CATSDSGQGGVTEAFF. The CDR3 DNA reads as TGTGCCACCAGTGATTCAGGACAGGGGGGGGTCACTGAAGCTTTCTTT.

As DNA, the CDR3 is TGTGCCAGCAGTTTGACAGGATTAAACACTGAAGCTTTCTTT. Translating gives CASSLTGLNTEAFF. The rearrangement uses TRBV27 and TRBJ1-1, with D perhaps TRBD1 (6 bases). CDR1 and CDR2 from the germline V gene are MNHEY and SMNVEV (reference sequence). V was shortened by 3 bases and J by 2 bases, with 10 bases between the two germline ends. This CDR3 contains 14 residues.

To note about this clone: In the same sample, other DNA sequences code for this CDR3. This chain connects TRBV19 to TRBJ2-5, with 8 bases identical to TRBD1. The length of the CDR3 is 14 residues. Trimming removed 3 bases from V and 5 bases from J; junction bases left unmatched: 5. Germline loops: CDR1 LNHDA, CDR2 SQIVND (reference sequence). The CDR3 region is CASSIGQGAETQYF. The CDR3 DNA follows: TGTGCCAGTAGTATCGGTCAGGGGGCGGAGACCCAGTACTTC. The full variable domain, its missing parts supplied by reference TRBV19 and TRBJ2-5, is DGGITQSPKYLFRKEGQNVTLSCEQNLNHDAMYWYRQDPGQGLRLIYYSQIVNDFQKGDIAEGYSVSREKKESFPLTVTSAQKNPTAFYLCASSIGQGAETQYFGPGTRLLVL.

This rearrangement joins TRBV4-1 to TRBJ2-5; TRBD1 matches 8 bases. The germline gives CDR1 MGHRA, CDR2 YSYEKL. Unmatched junction bases numbered 9, after V lost 2 bases and J lost 4 bases. CDR3 length: 16 amino acids. As DNA, the CDR3 is TGCGCCAGCAGCCAAATCGACAGGGGATCCGGAGAGACCCAGTACTTC. As protein: CASSQIDRGSGETQYF.

This chain joins TRBV19 and TRBJ1-1; D is undetermined. Germline V lookup: CDR1 LNHDA, CDR2 SQIVND (reference sequence). Trimming took off 11 bases at V and 0 bases at J, with 16 bases between the two ends. The CDR3 is made up of 14 amino acids. CDR3 nucleotide sequence: TGTGCCGTCCTAGGGAGGTTCATGAACACTGAAGCTTTCTTT. Protein: CAVLGRFMNTEAFF.

A single count supports this clone. V gene TRBV2 combines with J gene TRBJ2-7; 10 positions agree with TRBD2. The CDR3 totals 14 residues. The ends lost 6 bases at V and 2 bases at J; junction bases unmatched: 4. The germline gives CDR1 SNHLY, CDR2 FYNNEI. As DNA, the CDR3 is TGTGCCAGCAGAGGACTAGCGGTTCCCTACGAGCAGTACTTC. Translating gives CASRGLAVPYEQYF.

The chain couples TRBV12-3 or TRBV12-4 to TRBJ2-3, with a possible D match to TRBD2 (5 bases). This CDR3 spans 13 amino acids. Trimming removed 4 bases at V and 5 bases at J, with 10 bases between. The CDR3 DNA reads TGTGCCAGCAGTTCATCTGGAGGAGATACGCAGTATTTT. Encoded protein: CASSSSGGDTQYF.

V usage is TRBV5-5 and J usage is TRBJ1-1; D remains unclear. The CDR3 runs 15 residues. CDR1 and CDR2 (germline): SGHKS, YYEKEE (reference sequence). The V end was cut by 1 base, the J end by 5 bases, with 15 bases between. The CDR3 protein is CASSLQPGLRTEAFF. The DNA for the CDR3 is TGTGCCAGCAGCTTGCAACCGGGGTTGAGAACTGAAGCTTTCTTT.

This clone was found once. The chain is built from TRBV11-3 and TRBJ1-5; possibly TRBD1 for D (5 bases). This CDR3 spans 15 amino acids. Trimming took 4 bases from V and 0 from J, leaving 10 bases between them. Germline values: CDR1 SGHNT, CDR2 YENEEA. CDR3 residues: CASSSGEYSNQPQHF. The DNA of the CDR3 is TGTGCCAGCAGCTCGGGGGAGTATAGCAATCAGCCCCAGCATTTT.

This clone was observed a handful of times. The rearrangement uses TRBV3-1 (or the pseudogene TRBV3-2) and TRBJ1-1; D remains ambiguous. The CDR3 sequence is 16 residues long. The V and J ends lost 0 bases and 4 bases respectively, with 15 bases between them. The germline V gene has CDR1 LGHDT and CDR2 YNNKEL (reference sequence). The CDR3 spells CASSQDWRGGTTEAFF. As DNA, the CDR3 is TGTGCCAGCAGCCAAGATTGGCGGGGAGGTACCACTGAAGCTTTCTTT.

V gene TRBV5-4 combines with J gene TRBJ2-5; 9 bases are a match to TRBD2. The CDR3 is made up of 15 amino acids. Germline values: CDR1 SGHNT, CDR2 YYREEE (reference sequence). V was pared by 0 bases and J by 3 bases, with 3 bases of the junction left unmatched. CDR3 protein: CASSLEAGGKETQYF. The CDR3, as DNA: TGTGCCAGCAGCTTGGAGGCGGGGGGGAAAGAGACCCAGTACTTC.

DNA of the CDR3: TGTGCCACCGCCTTCTTGGGTGCCCTAGACGAGCAGTACTTC. It yields the protein CATAFLGALDEQYF. The chain carries TRBV10-3 and TRBJ2-7; D not resolved. Looked up from germline, CDR1 is ENHRY and CDR2 is SYGVKD. This CDR3 has 14 residues. V shed 10 bases and J shed 5 bases, with 21 bases lying between them.

This chain connects TRBV2 to TRBJ2-1; 7 nucleotides align to TRBD1. The trim removed 8 bases at V and 5 bases at J, leaving 6 bases unmatched. This CDR3 is 13 amino acids long. The germline V gene has CDR1 SNHLY and CDR2 FYNNEI. The CDR3, as DNA: TGTGCCAGCCAGGGACAGCAGAACAATGAGCAGTTCTTC. The encoded protein is CASQGQQNNEQFF.

The sample holds a few counts of this clone. The gene calls are TRBV28 and TRBJ1-1; 8 bases fit TRBD1. This CDR3 spans 14 amino acids. V shed 7 bases, J shed 5 bases, and the junction held 9 bases outside the gene matches. CDR1 and CDR2 from the germline V gene are MDHEN and SYDVKM. DNA of the CDR3: TGTGCCAGCACCCCTTTCCGACAGGGGACTGAAGCTTTCTTT. Residues: CASTPFRQGTEAFF.

The rearrangement joins TRBV3-1 (or the pseudogene TRBV3-2) to TRBJ1-2; possible D gene TRBD1, 6 bases. Germline values: CDR1 LGHDT, CDR2 YNNKEL (reference sequence). The CDR3 extends over 14 amino acids. V lost 0 bases, J lost 4 bases, and 9 bases lay in between. The CDR3 DNA reads TGTGCCAGCAGCCAAGAGCACAGGGCCTATGGCTACACCTTC. Translating gives CASSQEHRAYGYTF.

This clone was seen a single time. The chain joins TRBV11-3 to TRBJ1-1; D might be TRBD1 (5 bases). Trimming took off 1 base at V and 8 bases at J, with 11 bases between the two ends. The germline gives CDR1 SGHNT, CDR2 YENEEA. The CDR3 consists of 13 residues. CDR3 sequence: CASSLGRSGEAFF. CDR3 DNA: TGTGCCAGCAGCTTAGGGCGGTCAGGGGAAGCTTTCTTT.

The chain carries TRBV18 and TRBJ1-2; D gene ambiguous. Germline CDR1 and CDR2: KGHSH and LQKENI. The V end was cut by 2 bases, the J end by 8 bases, with 12 bases between. This CDR3 is built from 13 residues. This chain's CDR3 is CASSPAGSGGYTF. In DNA form, the CDR3 reads TGTGCCAGCTCACCAGCGGGTTCGGGCGGCTACACCTTC.

V usage is TRBV28 and J usage is TRBJ2-7; D is ambiguous. CDR3 length: 13 amino acids. Germline V lookup: CDR1 MDHEN, CDR2 SYDVKM. V lost 4 bases, J lost 0 bases, and 7 bases lay in between. The chain's CDR3 is CASSSGRSYEQYF. The CDR3 DNA reads as TGTGCCAGCAGTTCAGGCCGCTCCTACGAGCAGTACTTC.

The chain combines TRBV7-9 with TRBJ2-2; tentatively, D is TRBD1 (6 bases). V was trimmed by 4 bases and J by 5 bases, leaving 17 bases between them. In germline, CDR1 is SEHNR, CDR2 FQNEAQ (reference sequence). The CDR3 is 16 residues long. The CDR3 spells CASSSNSQGPTGELFF. DNA for the CDR3: TGTGCCAGCAGCTCGAATAGCCAGGGGCCGACCGGGGAGCTGTTTTTT.

The chain uses TRBV7-9 and TRBJ2-3; the D gene is possibly TRBD2 (6 bases). The CDR3 extends over 13 amino acids. From germline, CDR1 is SEHNR and CDR2 FQNEAQ (reference sequence). Trimming stripped 3 bases from V and 4 bases from J, with 8 bases between. As DNA, the CDR3 is TGTGCCAGCAGCTTTGGGGAGGCAGATACGCAGTATTTT. Translation gives CASSFGEADTQYF.

Worth noting for this clone: Other DNA variants within this sample encode the same CDR3. The chain joins TRBV30 to TRBJ2-3; 7 bases are a match to TRBD2. Germline trimming cut 2 bases from V and 1 base from J; bases unmatched to any gene: 6. Germline V lookup: CDR1 GTSNPN, CDR2 SVGIG (reference sequence). The CDR3 runs to 15 residues. The CDR3 is CAWSRGGVGTDTQYF. For the CDR3, the DNA is TGTGCCTGGAGTAGGGGAGGGGTGGGCACAGATACGCAGTATTTT.

The CDR3 is CASSLVRWGTGREEKLFF. Written as DNA, the CDR3 is TGTGCCAGCAGCTTAGTCAGATGGGGGACAGGGAGGGAGGAAAAACTGTTTTTT. This chain uses TRBV11-2 with TRBJ1-4; 9 nucleotides line up with TRBD1. From germline, CDR1 is SGHAT and CDR2 FQNNGV. The CDR3 loop spans 18 amino acids. The ends lost 1 base at V and 8 bases at J; junction bases unmatched: 14.